This T cell receptor (beta chain) was profiled in a study of hypomethylating agent response in myelodysplastic syndrome. Germline CDR1 reads GTSNPN; CDR2 reads SVGIG (reference sequence). The CDR3 is 11 amino acids. Data came from immunoSEQ multiplex PCR; TCRdb stores just in-frame clones and leaves some out. The data contain around 1,600 clones, around nine tenths of them singletons. The sequence came from a human donor with myelodysplastic syndrome. The chain recombines TRBV30 with TRBJ2-5; tentatively, D is TRBD1 (5 bases). Matching the DNA end better, TRBJ2-7 makes the J call doubtful. The material sequenced was bone marrow, taken before or after starting hypomethylating agent treatment for myelodysplastic syndrome (not recorded which). The CDR3 nucleotides are TGTGCCTGGAGTTTAGGGGCCGAGCAGTACTTC. This encodes CAWSLGAEQYF.